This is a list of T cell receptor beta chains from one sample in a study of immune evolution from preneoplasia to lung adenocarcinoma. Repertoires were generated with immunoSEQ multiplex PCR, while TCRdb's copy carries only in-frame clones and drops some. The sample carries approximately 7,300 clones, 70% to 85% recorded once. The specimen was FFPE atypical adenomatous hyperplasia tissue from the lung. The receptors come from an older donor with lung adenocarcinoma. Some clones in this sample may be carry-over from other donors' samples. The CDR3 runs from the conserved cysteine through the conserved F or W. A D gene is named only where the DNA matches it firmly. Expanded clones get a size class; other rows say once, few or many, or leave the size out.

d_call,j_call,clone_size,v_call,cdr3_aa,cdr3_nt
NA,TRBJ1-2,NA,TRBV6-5,CASREGLSYGYTF,TGTGCCAGCAGGGAGGGTCTGAGCTATGGCTACACCTTC
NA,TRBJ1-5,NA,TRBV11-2,CASSLGFTQPQHF,TGTGCCAGCAGCTTAGGCTTTACACAGCCCCAGCATTTT
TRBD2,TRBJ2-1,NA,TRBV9,CASSAGTRNGEQFF,TGTGCCAGCAGCGCCGGGACTAGGAACGGTGAGCAGTTCTTC
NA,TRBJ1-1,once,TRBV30,CAWIVGAGNTEAFF,TGTGCCTGGATAGTGGGCGCGGGGAACACTGAAGCTTTCTTT
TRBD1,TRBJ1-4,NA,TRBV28,CASPDRGNEKLFF,TGTGCCAGCCCAGACAGGGGCAATGAAAAACTGTTTTTT
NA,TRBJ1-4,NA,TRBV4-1,CASSQLVGYNEKLFF,TGCGCCAGCAGCCAACTAGTGGGGTACAATGAAAAACTGTTTTTT
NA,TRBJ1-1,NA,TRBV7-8,CASSLGLGTVNTEAFF,TGTGCCAGCAGCTTAGGGCTGGGGACCGTCAACACTGAAGCTTTCTTT
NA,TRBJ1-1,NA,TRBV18,CASSPKGVNTEAFF,TGTGCCAGCTCACCGAAAGGGGTGAACACTGAAGCTTTCTTT
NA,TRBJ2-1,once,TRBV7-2,CASSLGLINEQFF,TGTGCCAGCAGCTTAGGACTGATCAATGAGCAGTTCTTC
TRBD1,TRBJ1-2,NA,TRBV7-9,CASSQGQGGYTF,TGTGCCAGCAGCCAGGGACAGGGAGGCTACACCTTC
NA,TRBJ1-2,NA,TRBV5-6,CASGQGGLSGYTF,TGTGCCAGCGGCCAAGGCGGACTGAGTGGCTACACCTTC
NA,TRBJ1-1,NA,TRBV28,CASSSAWDTEAFF,TGTGCCAGCAGCTCAGCTTGGGACACTGAAGCTTTCTTT
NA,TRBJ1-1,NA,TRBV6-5,CASRTTDRLNTEAFF,TGTGCCAGCAGAACAACCGACAGGTTGAACACTGAAGCTTTCTTT
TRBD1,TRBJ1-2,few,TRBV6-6,CASSYPQGQGNYGYTF,TGTGCCAGCAGTTACCCCCAGGGACAGGGGAACTATGGCTACACCTTC
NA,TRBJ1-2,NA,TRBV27,CASSLSVQDGYTF,TGTGCCAGCAGTTTATCGGTTCAGGATGGCTACACCTTC
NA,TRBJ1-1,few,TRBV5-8,CASSLWVYTEAFF,TGTGCCAGCAGCTTGTGGGTTTACACTGAAGCTTTCTTT
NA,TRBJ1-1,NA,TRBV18,CASARGENTEAFF,TGTGCCAGCGCCCGGGGGGAAAACACTGAAGCTTTCTTT
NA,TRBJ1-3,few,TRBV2,CASSEMRDSGNTIYF,TGTGCCAGCAGTGAAATGCGGGACTCTGGAAACACCATATATTTT
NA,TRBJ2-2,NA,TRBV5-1,CASSSGVGASNTGELFF,TGCGCCAGCAGCTCCGGTGTGGGGGCCTCGAACACCGGGGAGCTGTTTTTT
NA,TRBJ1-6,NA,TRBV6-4,CASSDRDNSPLHF,TGTGCCAGCAGTGACAGGGATAATTCACCCCTCCACTTT
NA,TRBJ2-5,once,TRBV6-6,CASSYLGRTQETQYF,TGTGCCAGCAGTTATTTAGGCAGAACTCAAGAGACCCAGTACTTC
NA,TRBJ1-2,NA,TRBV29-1,CSVDLGTYGYTF,TGCAGCGTTGATCTAGGGACTTATGGCTACACCTTC
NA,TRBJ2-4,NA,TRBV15,CATSRDEGWPKNIQYF,TGTGCCACCAGCAGAGACGAGGGTTGGCCCAAAAACATTCAGTACTTC
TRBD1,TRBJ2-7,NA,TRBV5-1,CASSLGQGRNEQYF,TGCGCCAGCAGCTTGGGACAGGGACGTAACGAGCAGTACTTC
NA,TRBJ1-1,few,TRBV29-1,CSVEATGNAEAFF,TGCAGCGTTGAGGCCACAGGGAATGCTGAAGCTTTCTTT
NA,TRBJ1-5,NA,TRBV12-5,CASGDPQPQHF,TGTGCTAGTGGTGACCCTCAGCCCCAGCATTTT
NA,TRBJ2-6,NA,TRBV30,CASTEETGANVLTF,TGTGCCTCGACTGAGGAAACTGGGGCCAACGTCCTGACTTTC
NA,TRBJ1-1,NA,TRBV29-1,CSVEAHSNTEAFF,TGCAGCGTTGAGGCCCACTCGAACACTGAAGCTTTCTTT
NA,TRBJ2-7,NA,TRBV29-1,CSVRPPGTAEQYF,TGCAGCGTTAGACCCCCCGGGACGGCCGAGCAGTACTTC
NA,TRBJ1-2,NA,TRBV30,CAWGPRGYTF,TGTGCCTGGGGGCCGCGTGGCTACACCTTC
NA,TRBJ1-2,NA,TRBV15,CATSIAGLTNYGYTF,TGTGCCACCAGCATAGCAGGGCTGACAAACTATGGCTACACCTTC
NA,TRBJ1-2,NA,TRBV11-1,CASSQGAPGADYGYTF,TGTGCCAGCAGCCAAGGGGCCCCGGGGGCTGACTATGGCTACACCTTC
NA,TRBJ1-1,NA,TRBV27,CASSLSLRGDTEAFF,TGTGCCAGCAGTTTATCGTTAAGGGGGGACACTGAAGCTTTCTTT
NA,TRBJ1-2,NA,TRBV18,CASSPGDNYGYTF,TGTGCCAGCTCTCCCGGGGACAACTATGGCTACACCTTC
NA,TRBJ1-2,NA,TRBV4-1,CASSQLPPLVKTHYGYTF,TGCGCCAGCAGCCAGCTCCCCCCTCTGGTGAAGACCCACTATGGCTACACCTTC
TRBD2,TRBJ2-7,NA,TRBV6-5,CASGLSGTSGVKQYF,TGTGCCAGCGGTTTAAGTGGGACTAGCGGGGTTAAGCAGTACTTC
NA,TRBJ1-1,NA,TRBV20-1,CSAAPLDGAFF,TGCAGTGCTGCCCCCCTAGATGGGGCTTTCTTT
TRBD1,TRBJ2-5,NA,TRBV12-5,CASGLIPDRVETQYF,TGTGCTAGTGGTTTAATCCCCGACAGGGTGGAGACCCAGTACTTC
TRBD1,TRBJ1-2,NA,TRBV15,CATTRDRVDGYTF,TGTGCCACCACTCGGGACAGGGTAGATGGCTACACCTTC
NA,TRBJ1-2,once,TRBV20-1,CSADPYGYTF,TGCAGTGCAGATCCCTACGGCTACACCTTC
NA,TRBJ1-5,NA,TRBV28,CASTTQRNQPQHF,TGTGCCAGCACCACACAGAGAAATCAGCCCCAGCATTTT
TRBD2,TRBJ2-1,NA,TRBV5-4,CASSFLPGTRYNEQFF,TGTGCCAGCAGCTTTCTTCCCGGGACTAGGTACAATGAGCAGTTCTTC
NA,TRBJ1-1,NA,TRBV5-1,CASSLFGPNTEAFF,TGCGCCAGCAGCCTCTTTGGGCCAAACACTGAAGCTTTCTTT
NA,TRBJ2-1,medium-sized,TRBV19,CASLSSEQFF,TGTGCCAGCTTAAGTAGTGAGCAGTTCTTC
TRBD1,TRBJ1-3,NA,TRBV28,CASSLDRAGNTIYF,TGTGCCAGCAGTTTGGACAGGGCTGGAAACACCATATATTTT
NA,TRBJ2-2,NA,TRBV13,CASSPRTFANTGELFF,TGTGCCAGCAGCCCGCGGACTTTTGCGAACACCGGGGAGCTGTTTTTT